This T cell receptor (beta chain) comes out of a study of blood T cell repertoires in COVID-19. The CDR3 totals 16 residues. Germline V gene sequence: CDR1 MNHEY, CDR2 SVGAGI. Trimming took 4 bases from V and 5 from J; bases not matched to a gene: 5. Sequencing used immunoSEQ multiplex PCR; TCRdb keeps in-frame clones, though not all of them. The sample contains approximately 93,000 clones, 87% of which appear only once. Specimen: peripheral blood. J is TRBJ2-3 and V is TRBV6-5; 14 positions agree with TRBD2. The origin of this receptor is a human donor in a cohort sampled during active COVID-19. The CDR3 bases are TGTGCCAGCAGTTCCCCGGGACTAGCGGGAGAAGATACGCAGTATTTT. This codes for CASSSPGLAGEDTQYF.